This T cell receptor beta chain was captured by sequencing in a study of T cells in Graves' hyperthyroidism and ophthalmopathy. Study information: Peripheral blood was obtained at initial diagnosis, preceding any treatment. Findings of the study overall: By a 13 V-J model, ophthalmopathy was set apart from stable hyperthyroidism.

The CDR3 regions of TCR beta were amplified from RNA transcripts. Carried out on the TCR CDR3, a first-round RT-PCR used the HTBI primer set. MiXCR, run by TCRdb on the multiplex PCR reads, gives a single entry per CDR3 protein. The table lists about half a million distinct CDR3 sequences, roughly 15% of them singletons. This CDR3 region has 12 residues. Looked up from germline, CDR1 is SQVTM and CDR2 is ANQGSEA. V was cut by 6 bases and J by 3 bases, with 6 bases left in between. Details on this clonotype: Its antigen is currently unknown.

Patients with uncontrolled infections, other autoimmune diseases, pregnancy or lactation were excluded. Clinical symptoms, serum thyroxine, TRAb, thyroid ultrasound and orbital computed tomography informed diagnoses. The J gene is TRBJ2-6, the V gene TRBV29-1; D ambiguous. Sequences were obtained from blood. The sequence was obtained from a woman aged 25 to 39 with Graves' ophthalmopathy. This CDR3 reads CSVDSGANVLTF. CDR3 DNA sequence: TGCAGCGTCGATAGTGGGGCCAACGTCCTGACTTTC. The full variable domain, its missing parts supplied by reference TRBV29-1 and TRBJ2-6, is SAVISQKPSRDICQRGTSLTIQCQVDSQVTMMFWYRQQPGQSLTLIATANQGSEATYESGFVIDKFPISRPNLTFSTLTVSNMSPEDSSIYLCSVDSGANVLTFGAGSRLTVL.